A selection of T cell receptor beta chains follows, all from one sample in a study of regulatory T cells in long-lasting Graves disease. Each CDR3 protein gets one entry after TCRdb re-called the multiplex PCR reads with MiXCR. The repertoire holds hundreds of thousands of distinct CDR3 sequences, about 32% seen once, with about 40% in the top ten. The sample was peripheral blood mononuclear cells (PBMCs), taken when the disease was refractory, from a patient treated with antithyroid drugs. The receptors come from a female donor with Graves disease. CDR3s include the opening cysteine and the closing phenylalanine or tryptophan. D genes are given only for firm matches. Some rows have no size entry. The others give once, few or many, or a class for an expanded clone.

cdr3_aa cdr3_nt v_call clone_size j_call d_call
CATSREFSGTGEKLFF TGTGCCACCAGCAGAGAGTTCTCCGGGACTGGTGAAAAACTGTTTTTT TRBV15 . TRBJ1-4 .
CSVGLQDGSPLHF TGCAGCGTTGGACTTCAGGACGGTTCACCCCTCCACTTT TRBV29-1 . TRBJ1-6 .
CASTATGGYEKLFF TGTGCCAGCACCGCGACAGGGGGCTATGAAAAACTGTTTTTT TRBV7-9 . TRBJ1-4 TRBD1
CASSYQRQGDRGYTF TGTGCCAGCAGTTACCAGAGACAGGGGGATCGTGGCTACACCTTC TRBV6-2/TRBV6-3 . TRBJ1-2 TRBD1
CASTQRGQWGGSNQPQHF TGTGCCAGTACCCAGCGGGGACAGTGGGGGGGTAGCAATCAGCCCCAGCATTTT TRBV19 few TRBJ1-5 TRBD1
CASSIYRVGRTEAFF TGTGCCAGCAGTATCTACAGGGTGGGTAGAACTGAAGCTTTCTTT TRBV6-1 many TRBJ1-1 .
CASSLVEQTNYGYTF TGTGCCAGCAGCTTGGTGGAGCAGACTAACTATGGCTACACCTTC TRBV5-6 . TRBJ1-2 .
CAITMDRPNTGELFF TGTGCCATCACTATGGACAGACCGAACACCGGGGAGCTGTTTTTT TRBV10-3 . TRBJ2-2 .
CASSQGFRGENNEQYF TGTGCCAGCAGCCAAGGGTTTCGGGGCGAGAATAACGAGCAGTACTTC TRBV4-2 . TRBJ2-7 .
CASRQGAGGPEAFF TGTGCCAGCAGGCAGGGGGCAGGGGGTCCTGAAGCTTTCTTT TRBV12-3/TRBV12-4 . TRBJ1-1 TRBD1
CATSRGHPDTQYF TGTGCCACCAGCAGAGGTCATCCAGATACGCAGTATTTT TRBV15 once TRBJ2-3 .
CASSLGSGNNYEQYF TGTGCCAGCAGCTTAGGCTCAGGGAATAACTACGAGCAGTACTTC TRBV7-9 few TRBJ2-7 .
CASSHSYSDTQYF TGTGCCAGCAGCCATTCCTACTCGGATACGCAGTATTTT TRBV11-2 . TRBJ2-3 .